The 11 T cell receptor beta chains presented below share a single source sample, sequenced in a study of Graves' ophthalmopathy and Graves' hyperthyroidism (dated 2018 in TCRdb). Instrument used: Illumina HiSeq 2000. For repertoire sequencing, the TCR beta CDR3 regions were amplified from RNA transcripts. HTBI primers and the Qiagen OneStep RT-PCR kit were used in a first-round RT-PCR, which was followed by a second-round multiplex PCR, size selection and purification. TCRdb reworked the public reads: Q25 trimming with fastp, MiXCR clone assembly, productive beta chains retained. Here each entry gathers all rows of one CDR3 protein and keeps the most common genes and DNA. This sample has more than 1,000,000 distinct CDR3 sequences in its table, and around a third of those were observed once. The top ten hold 11% of the sample. The material sequenced was peripheral blood or thyroid tissue (not recorded which). These receptors all come from an adult man with Graves' hyperthyroidism.

Points on this clonotype: A much larger clone differs from this one at a single base, so this may be a read error. The CDR3 ends on some other residue instead of the conserved phenylalanine or tryptophan, so this is likely a read error. The V and J genes are TRBV19 and TRBJ1-1; no definite D call. Deletions cut 8 bases from V and 4 bases from J, with 11 bases between. CDR1 is LNHDA and CDR2 is SQIVND in the germline V gene (reference sequence). The CDR3 loop spans 12 amino acids. CDR3 sequence (DNA): TGTGCCAGTTCAAGGTCGGGCACTGAAGCTTTCTCT. Its protein product is CASSRSGTEAFS.

The chain employs TRBV19 and TRBJ2-7; D might be TRBD2 (5 bases). The CDR3 loop spans 13 amino acids. Germline CDR1 and CDR2: LNHDA and SQIVND (reference sequence). The V gene lost 3 bases and the J gene lost 5 bases, with 11 bases spanning the gap. This chain's CDR3 is CASSIRMRDEQYF. CDR3 sequence (DNA): TGTGCCAGTAGTATCCGCATGAGGGACGAGCAGTACTTC.

This sequence joins TRBV6-2 or TRBV6-3 and TRBJ2-5; 7 nucleotides align to TRBD2. The CDR3 is made up of 15 amino acids. From germline, CDR1 is MNHEY and CDR2 SVGEGT. V shed 6 bases and J 4 bases; nucleotides not matched to a gene: 11. The CDR3 loop reads CASRPGRGDPETQYF. DNA of the CDR3: TGTGCCAGCAGACCAGGACGGGGGGACCCAGAGACCCAGTACTTC.

This clonotype was recorded a few times. In DNA form, the CDR3 reads TGTGCCAGCAGTTTAATAGGCACAGGGGGCTACACCTTC. Translating it yields CASSLIGTGGYTF. V and J are TRBV27 and TRBJ1-2; D perhaps matches TRBD1 (6 bases). Germline V lookup: CDR1 MNHEY, CDR2 SMNVEV (reference sequence). The CDR3 runs 13 residues. The ends were cut back, 2 bases at V and 8 bases at J, with 12 bases in the middle.

This clonotype came up many times. The chain employs TRBV7-9 and TRBJ1-2; TRBD1 might be the D (5 bases). The V end was cut by 3 bases, the J end by 8 bases, with 13 bases between. CDR3 size: 13 residues. Germline loops: CDR1 SEHNR, CDR2 FQNEAQ (reference sequence). The CDR3 reads CASSFQDTGGYTF. The CDR3 DNA reads TGTGCCAGCAGCTTTCAGGACACCGGGGGCTACACCTTC. Together with reference TRBV7-9 and TRBJ1-2, the CDR3 gives the full variable domain: DTGVSQNPRHKITKRGQNVTFRCDPISEHNRLYWYRQTLGQGPEFLTYFQNEAQLEKSRLLSDRFSAERPKGSFSTLEIQRTEQGDSAMYLCASSFQDTGGYTFGSGTRLTVV.

The V gene is TRBV28, the J gene TRBJ2-5, with D maybe TRBD1 (5 bases). Germline loops: CDR1 MDHEN, CDR2 SYDVKM. Trimming shortened V by 1 base and J by 0 bases, and 9 bases separated the two germline ends. The length of the CDR3 is 15 residues. The CDR3 loop is CASSLSQGYQETQYF. CDR3 nucleotides: TGTGCCAGCAGTTTATCCCAGGGATACCAAGAGACCCAGTACTTC.

This sequence joins TRBV30 and TRBJ2-2; D remains unclear. Germline V CDR1 and CDR2: GTSNPN, SVGIG (reference sequence). The CDR3 extends over 12 amino acids. V was cut by 4 bases and J by 6 bases, with 9 bases left in between. CDR3 loop: CAWTRIPGELFF. The CDR3 coding sequence is TGTGCCTGGACCCGAATACCCGGGGAGCTGTTTTTT. The entire variable domain, with the rest obtained from reference TRBV30 and TRBJ2-2, is as follows: SQTIHQWPATLVQPVGSPLSLECTVEGTSNPNLYWYRQAAGRGLQLLFYSVGIGQISSEVPQNLSASRPQDRQFILSSKKLLLSDSGFYLCAWTRIPGELFFGEGSRLTVL.

The chain has TRBV6-2 or TRBV6-3 and TRBJ2-7; no clear D. Trimming stripped 0 bases from V and 8 bases from J, with 11 bases between. The CDR3 sequence is 13 residues long. The V gene's germline CDR1 is MNHEY and CDR2 SVGEGT. The CDR3 region has the DNA TGTGCCAGCAGTTACTCTAGGATTAGTCAGCAGTACTTC. The encoded protein is CASSYSRISQQYF.

The rearrangement joins TRBV4-3 to TRBJ2-7; TRBD1 is a possible D gene (6 bases). Looked up from germline, CDR1 is LGHNA and CDR2 is YSLEER. The CDR3 totals 15 residues. V lost 0 bases to trimming and J lost 6 bases, with 15 bases between them. The CDR3 reads CASSQDGGRVLEQYF. In DNA form, the CDR3 reads TGCGCCAGCAGCCAAGATGGGGGCAGGGTTCTCGAGCAGTACTTC.

The rearrangement links TRBV27 to TRBJ2-5, with TRBD1 matching 9 bases. The CDR3 has 15 amino acids. With V trimmed by 10 bases and J by 0 bases, 9 bases remained unmatched. Germline V lookup: CDR1 MNHEY, CDR2 SMNVEV (reference sequence). CDR3 in amino acids: CATGRWTGDQETQYF. CDR3 sequence (DNA): TGTGCCACGGGGAGGTGGACAGGGGACCAAGAGACCCAGTACTTC.

This clonotype occurred many times. This rearrangement joins TRBV6-6 to TRBJ1-1, with 10 nucleotides matching TRBD1. The CDR3 loop spans 17 amino acids. The trim removed 6 bases at V and 5 bases at J, leaving 15 bases unmatched. CDR1 is MNHNY and CDR2 is SVGAGI in the germline V gene (reference sequence). The CDR3 region has the DNA TGTGCCAGCAGCCGCGGTAATAGACAGGGGGCCGGGACTGAAGCTTTCTTT. Residues: CASSRGNRQGAGTEAFF.